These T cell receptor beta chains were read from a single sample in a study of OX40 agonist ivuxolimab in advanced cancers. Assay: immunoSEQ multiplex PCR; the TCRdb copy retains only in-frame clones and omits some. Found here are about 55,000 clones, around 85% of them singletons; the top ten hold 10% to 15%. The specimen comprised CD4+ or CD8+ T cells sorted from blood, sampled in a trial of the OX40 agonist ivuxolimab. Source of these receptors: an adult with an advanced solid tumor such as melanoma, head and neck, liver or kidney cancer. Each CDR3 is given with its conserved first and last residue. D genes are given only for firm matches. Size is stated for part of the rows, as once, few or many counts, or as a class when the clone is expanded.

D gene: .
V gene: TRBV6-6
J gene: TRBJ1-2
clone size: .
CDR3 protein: CASSYSEGDYGYTF
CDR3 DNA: TGTGCCAGCAGTTACTCGGAGGGAGACTATGGCTACACCTTC

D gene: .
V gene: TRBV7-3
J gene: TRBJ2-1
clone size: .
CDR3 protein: CASSFDGSYNEQFF
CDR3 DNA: TGTGCCAGCAGCTTCGACGGTAGTTACAATGAGCAGTTCTTC

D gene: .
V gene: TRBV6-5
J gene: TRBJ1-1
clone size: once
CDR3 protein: CASTDEVDTEAFF
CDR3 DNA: TGTGCCAGCACTGACGAGGTGGACACTGAAGCTTTCTTT

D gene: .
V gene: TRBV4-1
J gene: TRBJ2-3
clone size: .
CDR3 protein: CASSLRGHSFNTDTQYF
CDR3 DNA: TGCGCCAGCAGCCTACGAGGACATTCGTTCAACACAGATACGCAGTATTTT

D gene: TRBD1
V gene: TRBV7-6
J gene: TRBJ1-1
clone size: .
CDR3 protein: CASSLGTGLTEAFF
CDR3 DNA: TGTGCCAGCAGCTTGGGGACAGGGCTCACTGAAGCTTTCTTT

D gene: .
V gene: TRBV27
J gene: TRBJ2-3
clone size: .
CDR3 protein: CATVGDTQYF
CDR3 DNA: TGTGCCACCGTAGGGGATACGCAGTATTTT

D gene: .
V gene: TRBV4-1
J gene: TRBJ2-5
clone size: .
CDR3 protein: CASSHRTVQETQYF
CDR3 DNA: TGCGCCAGCAGCCACAGGACAGTCCAAGAGACCCAGTACTTC

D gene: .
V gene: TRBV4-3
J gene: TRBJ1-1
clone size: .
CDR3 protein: CASSRWTAQSPEAFF
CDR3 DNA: TGCGCCAGCAGCCGTTGGACAGCCCAGTCCCCCGAAGCTTTCTTT

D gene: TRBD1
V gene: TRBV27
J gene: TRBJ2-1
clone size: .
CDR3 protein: CASSSPGQGYNEQFF
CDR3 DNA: TGTGCCAGCAGTTCACCGGGACAGGGCTACAATGAGCAGTTCTTC

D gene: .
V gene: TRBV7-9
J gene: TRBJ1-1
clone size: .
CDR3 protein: CASSLTVNTEAFF
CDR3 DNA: TGTGCCAGCAGCTTAACTGTGAACACTGAAGCTTTCTTT

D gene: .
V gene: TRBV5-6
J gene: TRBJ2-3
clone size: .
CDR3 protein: CASSLAERISTDTQYF
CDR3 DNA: TGTGCCAGCAGCTTGGCGGAGAGGATAAGCACAGATACGCAGTATTTT

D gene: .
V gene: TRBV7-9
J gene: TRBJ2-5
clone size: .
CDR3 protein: CASSLSIVETQYF
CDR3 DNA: TGTGCCAGCAGCTTAAGCATAGTGGAGACCCAGTACTTC

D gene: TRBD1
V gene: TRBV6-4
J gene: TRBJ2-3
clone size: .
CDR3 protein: CASIYNGTGSADTQYF
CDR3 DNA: TGTGCCAGCATTTACAACGGGACAGGGTCCGCAGATACGCAGTATTTT

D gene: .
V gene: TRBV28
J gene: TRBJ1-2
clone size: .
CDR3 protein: CASNTLRFYGYTF
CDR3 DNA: TGTGCCAGCAATACCTTACGCTTCTATGGCTACACCTTC

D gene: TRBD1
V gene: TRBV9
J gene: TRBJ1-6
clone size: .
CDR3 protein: CASSKWDSSSYNSPLHF
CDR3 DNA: TGTGCCAGCAGCAAATGGGACAGTAGCTCCTATAATTCACCCCTCCACTTT

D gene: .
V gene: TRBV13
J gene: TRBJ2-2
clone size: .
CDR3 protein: CALKSLRNTGELFF
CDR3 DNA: TGTGCCCTTAAAAGTCTTAGGAACACCGGGGAGCTGTTTTTT

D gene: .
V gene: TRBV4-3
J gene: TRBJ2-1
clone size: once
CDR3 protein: CASSHRVRSHEQFF
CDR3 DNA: TGCGCCAGCAGCCACCGGGTTCGGTCCCATGAGCAGTTCTTC